The T cell receptor (beta chain) under discussion was sequenced for a study of cytomegalovirus exposure and HLA in healthy donors. Study findings and constraints: Earlier analysis looked at TCR beta V segments, and most were productive about 90% or about 30% of the time.

The V gene's germline CDR1 is MGHRA and CDR2 YSYEKL. The CDR3 loop spans 18 amino acids. Trimming took 0 bases from V and 2 from J; bases not matched to a gene: 5. The PCR was carried out with 60 Vbeta primers and 13 Jbeta primers. The table came from immunoSEQ multiplex PCR; TCRdb's copy has only in-frame clones and leaves some out. The table lists around 200,000 clones. Of note for this clone: Antigen specificity is unknown.

Healthy bone marrow donors made up the donor group. The sequence was obtained from a woman in her 30s in good health and CMV-seropositive. Material for sequencing was PBMCs. The V call is TRBV4-1, the J call TRBJ2-6; 9 bases match TRBD1. The CDR3 is CASSQDGQGFTGANVLTF. CDR3 nucleotide sequence: TGCGCCAGCAGCCAAGATGGACAGGGGTTTACTGGGGCCAACGTCCTGACTTTC.